These T cell receptor beta chains were read from a single sample in a study of B cell selection in AIRE deficiency. Generated by immunoSEQ multiplex PCR, the TCRdb table keeps only in-frame clones and is missing some. The table has tens of thousands of clones, less than 98% seen once; the top ten hold around 0.31%. What was sequenced was conventional CD4+ T cells sorted from PBMCs. The origin of the receptors is a human donor with AIRE deficiency. Both conserved end residues are part of each CDR3. A D gene is named only where the DNA matches it firmly. Rows give clone size only sometimes, using once, few, many, or a class for an expanded clone.

TRBD1 | NA | TRBJ1-1 | TRBV4-1 | CASSRYRGDTEAFF | TGCGCCAGCAGCCGGTACAGGGGTGACACTGAAGCTTTCTTT
TRBD1 | NA | TRBJ2-3 | TRBV5-6 | CASSFGTARTDTQYF | TGTGCCAGCAGCTTCGGGACAGCCCGCACAGATACGCAGTATTTT
TRBD1 | NA | TRBJ1-2 | TRBV6-6 | CASRDRLEGYTF | TGTGCCAGCAGGGACAGGCTCGAGGGCTACACCTTC
TRBD1 | NA | TRBJ1-1 | TRBV5-6 | CASSIGQGEAFF | TGTGCCAGCAGCATAGGACAGGGGGAAGCTTTCTTT
NA | NA | TRBJ2-5 | TRBV19 | CASSPPGHLRGTQYF | TGTGCCAGTAGCCCACCGGGACACCTTCGCGGGACCCAGTACTTC
NA | NA | TRBJ1-6 | TRBV7-9 | CASSSRDLQPLHF | TGTGCCAGCAGCAGCCGGGACCTCCAGCCCCTCCACTTT
NA | NA | TRBJ2-7 | TRBV11-2 | CASSRNSQPSGEQYF | TGTGCCAGCAGCCGAAATAGCCAGCCTTCTGGCGAGCAGTACTTC
TRBD1 | NA | TRBJ1-2 | TRBV4-2 | CASSQDQGRGNYGYTF | TGTGCCAGCAGCCAAGATCAAGGCAGGGGGAACTATGGCTACACCTTC
TRBD2 | NA | TRBJ2-5 | TRBV15 | CATSTVAGGRLDF | TGTGCCACCAGCACAGTAGCGGGAGGGCGACTGGACTTC
NA | NA | TRBJ1-2 | TRBV21-1 | CASSKPPGRYGYTF | TGTGCCAGCAGCAAACCCCCCGGGCGGTATGGCTACACCTTC
NA | NA | TRBJ2-3 | TRBV18 | CASSPPGRDTQYF | TGTGCCAGCTCACCACCCGGCAGGGATACGCAGTATTTT
NA | NA | TRBJ2-7 | TRBV28 | CASVDRHSYEQYF | TGTGCCAGTGTCGACAGACACTCCTACGAGCAGTACTTC
TRBD2 | NA | TRBJ2-3 | TRBV5-4 | CASSRTRTIADTQYF | TGTGCCAGCAGCCGGACTAGGACGATCGCAGATACGCAGTATTTT
NA | NA | TRBJ2-7 | TRBV29-1 | CSVAPRGNTNSYEQYF | TGCAGCGTTGCCCCAAGGGGGAATACGAACTCCTACGAGCAGTACTTC
TRBD2 | NA | TRBJ2-3 | TRBV28 | CASRPSTGTSGGRTDTQYF | TGTGCCAGCAGACCCTCCACCGGGACTAGCGGGGGACGCACAGATACGCAGTATTTT
NA | NA | TRBJ1-1 | TRBV27 | CASSLSVRTEAFF | TGTGCCAGCAGTTTATCGGTACGCACTGAAGCTTTCTTT
NA | NA | TRBJ2-3 | TRBV7-9 | CASSRGQTDTQYF | TGTGCCAGCAGCCGGGGGCAAACAGATACGCAGTATTTT
NA | few | TRBJ2-4 | TRBV7-8 | CASSLSRDHFQYF | TGTGCCAGCAGCTTAAGCCGGGACCACTTTCAGTACTTC
NA | NA | TRBJ1-5 | TRBV2 | CASSPVGGRNQPQHF | TGTGCCAGCAGCCCCGTTGGGGGCCGCAATCAGCCCCAGCATTTT
NA | NA | TRBJ2-2 | TRBV7-3 | CASSLADWSGELFF | TGTGCCAGCAGCTTAGCGGACTGGTCCGGGGAGCTGTTTTTT
NA | NA | TRBJ1-5 | TRBV15 | CATSRIQGPWPQHF | TGTGCCACCAGCAGAATACAGGGCCCGTGGCCCCAGCATTTT
NA | once | TRBJ1-5 | TRBV6-5 | CASSWDQDQPQHF | TGTGCCAGCAGTTGGGATCAGGATCAGCCCCAGCATTTT
TRBD2 | NA | TRBJ2-7 | TRBV4-1 | CASNLAGVGEQYF | TGCGCCAGTAACCTAGCGGGAGTCGGCGAGCAGTACTTC
TRBD1 | NA | TRBJ1-3 | TRBV5-1 | CASSYRDSGSGNTIYF | TGCGCCAGCAGCTATAGGGACAGCGGCTCTGGAAACACCATATATTTT
TRBD2 | NA | TRBJ2-7 | TRBV7-9 | CASSLAGGGYEQYF | TGTGCCAGCAGTCTAGCGGGGGGAGGCTACGAGCAGTACTTC
TRBD1 | once | TRBJ1-1 | TRBV4-1 | CASSQPTGRFPEAFF | TGCGCCAGCAGCCAACCGACAGGGAGATTTCCTGAAGCTTTCTTT
TRBD1 | NA | TRBJ1-2 | TRBV11-3 | CASSRRQGKNYGYTF | TGTGCCAGCAGCCGCCGACAGGGAAAAAACTATGGCTACACCTTC
NA | NA | TRBJ2-3 | TRBV27 | CASTSRVLGTDTQYF | TGTGCCAGCACGAGCCGGGTTTTGGGCACAGATACGCAGTATTTT
NA | NA | TRBJ2-5 | TRBV15 | CATSRSGLGKKATQYF | TGTGCCACCAGCAGATCCGGGTTAGGAAAAAAGGCGACCCAGTACTTC
NA | NA | TRBJ2-2 | TRBV11-2 | CASSLDLGATGELFF | TGTGCCAGCAGTTTAGATCTGGGAGCGACCGGGGAGCTGTTTTTT
NA | NA | TRBJ1-4 | TRBV10-3 | CAISGGSSNEKLFF | TGTGCCATCAGTGGGGGTTCTTCTAATGAAAAACTGTTTTTT
TRBD2 | NA | TRBJ2-7 | TRBV7-9 | CASSRETSVRKYEQYF | TGTGCCAGCAGCCGGGAGACTAGCGTCAGAAAGTACGAGCAGTACTTC
TRBD1 | NA | TRBJ1-2 | TRBV5-1 | CASSLEGASGYTF | TGCGCCAGCAGCTTAGAGGGGGCGAGCGGCTACACCTTC